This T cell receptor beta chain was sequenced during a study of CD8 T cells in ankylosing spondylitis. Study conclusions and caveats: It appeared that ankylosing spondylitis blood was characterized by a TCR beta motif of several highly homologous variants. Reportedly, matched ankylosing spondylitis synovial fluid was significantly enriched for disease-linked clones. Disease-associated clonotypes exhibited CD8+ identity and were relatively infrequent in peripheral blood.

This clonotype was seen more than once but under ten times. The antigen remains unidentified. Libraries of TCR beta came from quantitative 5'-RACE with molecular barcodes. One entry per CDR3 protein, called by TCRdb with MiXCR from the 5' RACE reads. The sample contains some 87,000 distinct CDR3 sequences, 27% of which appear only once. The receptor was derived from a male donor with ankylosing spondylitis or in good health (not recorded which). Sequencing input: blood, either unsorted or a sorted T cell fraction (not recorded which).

The CDR3 loop reads CASSWGLAGFDEQFF. Written as DNA, the CDR3 is TGTGCCAGCAGCTGGGGACTAGCGGGATTCGATGAGCAGTTCTTC. The gene calls are TRBV7-9 and TRBJ2-1, with 13 bases fitting TRBD2. The V and J ends lost 4 bases and 8 bases, in that order; junction bases with no gene match: 5. Germline loops: CDR1 SEHNR, CDR2 FQNEAQ (reference sequence). The CDR3 covers 15 residues.